The present entry profiles one TCR beta chain with its context. Cohort placement rested on clinical history that participants reported themselves. Source study methods: Estimates of nucleated cell counts were drawn from the amplification of reference gene primers. Assay used: immunoSEQ multiplex PCR; TCRdb lists only in-frame clones, some missing. V, J and clone size derive from that table, while D and trimming were established from the DNA sequence. There are some 190,000 clones in the sample; roughly three quarters occur only once, and under 15% lies in the top ten. This sample is part of a study of blood T cell repertoires in COVID-19. Across the study: Sites in the United States, Italy and Spain provided acute and convalescent COVID-19 samples. Sources were T cells, B-cell-depleted T cells, or PBMCs; the material itself was cDNA or gDNA.

Germline CDR1 WNHNN, CDR2 SYGVQD (reference sequence). V gave up 7 bases and J gave up 5 bases; unmatched junction bases: 6. The length of the CDR3 is 14 residues. The sequence was obtained from a man aged 60 to 69 who had been exposed to COVID-19. The genes are TRBV10-1 and TRBJ2-2; 8 bases align to TRBD2. Sequencing was done on a sample of PBMCs or T cells enriched from blood (not recorded which). CDR3 loop: CASMASGYTGELFF. The CDR3, as DNA: TGCGCCAGCATGGCTAGCGGGTATACCGGGGAGCTGTTTTTT.